This TCR beta chain comes out of a study of technical replicates of blood from several donors. The germline V gene has CDR1 SGHTA and CDR2 FQGTGA. This CDR3 contains 14 residues. Losses at the gene ends were 5 bases for V and 7 bases for J; bases not matched to a gene: 7. Here immunoSEQ multiplex PCR was the method, and the copy in TCRdb shows in-frame clones only, minus some. The sample has roughly 59,000 clones, approximately 86% seen once. The specimen sequenced was PBMCs. The V call is TRBV7-3, the J call TRBJ2-1; 8 nucleotides agree with TRBD1. The clonotype was recovered from a human donor in good health. Some clones in this sample may be carry-over from other donors' samples. This chain's CDR3 is CASSRSTGVNEQFF. In DNA form, the CDR3 reads TGTGCCAGCAGCCGATCGACAGGGGTGAATGAGCAGTTCTTC.